The 29 T cell receptor beta chains below were found in one sample sequenced in a study of T cell responses to AZD1222 COVID-19 vaccine. Measured with immunoSEQ multiplex PCR; TCRdb has only the in-frame clones, and not every one. The data show around 84,000 clones, approximately 90% seen once. This specimen was peripheral blood, taken on day 0 of AZD1222 vaccination. These receptors all stem from an adult in good health.

This clone occurred a few times. The chain recombines TRBV11-2 with TRBJ2-1; D remains unclear. The germline V and J ends were trimmed by 1 base and 7 bases, with 11 bases remaining between them. The CDR3 loop spans 14 amino acids. CDR1 and CDR2 (germline): SGHAT, FQNNGV. The CDR3 region has the DNA TGTGCCAGCAGCTTAGTCGGCAGTTTTAATGAGCAGTTCTTC. Its protein product is CASSLVGSFNEQFF.

V gene TRBV6-6 combines with J gene TRBJ2-5; 8 bases fit TRBD2. Germline values: CDR1 MNHNY, CDR2 SVGAGI (reference sequence). The CDR3 consists of 15 residues. Unmatched junction bases numbered 11, after V lost 6 bases and J lost 5 bases. The DNA for the CDR3 is TGTGCCAGCAGCCAATTAGCGGGGCCTTTGGAGACCCAGTACTTC. Its protein is CASSQLAGPLETQYF.

V is TRBV10-3 and J is TRBJ1-2; 10 bases are shared with TRBD1. Germline CDR1 is ENHRY and CDR2 is SYGVKD. Germline trimming cut 6 bases from V and 2 bases from J; bases unmatched to any gene: 3. The CDR3 consists of 14 residues. This CDR3 is CAISGTGVNYGYTF. CDR3 nucleotides: TGTGCCATCAGCGGGACAGGGGTGAACTATGGCTACACCTTC.

CDR3 DNA sequence: TGTGCCAGCAGCCCCCGGGACAGCGAGCAGTTCTTC. It encodes CASSPRDSEQFF. V usage is TRBV6-2 or TRBV6-3 and J usage is TRBJ2-1; TRBD1 agrees at 7 bases. The CDR3 consists of 12 residues. Losses at the gene ends were 6 bases for V and 10 bases for J; bases not matched to a gene: 6. Germline assignment: CDR1 MNHEY and CDR2 SVGEGT.

CDR3 in DNA: TGTGCCAGCAGCCCAAGGGGGCCCACAGATACGCAGTATTTT. Translating it yields CASSPRGPTDTQYF. The chain has TRBV7-9 and TRBJ2-3; TRBD1 matches at 7 bases. CDR3 length equals 14 residues. Trimming at V came to 5 bases and at J to 2 bases, leaving 4 bases not matched to a gene. Germline V gene sequence: CDR1 SEHNR, CDR2 FQNEAQ (reference sequence). The complete variable domain, with remaining parts taken from reference TRBV7-9 and TRBJ2-3, reads DTGVSQNPRHKITKRGQNVTFRCDPISEHNRLYWYRQTLGQGPEFLTYFQNEAQLEKSRLLSDRFSAERPKGSFSTLEIQRTEQGDSAMYLCASSPRGPTDTQYFGPGTRLTVL.

The rearrangement uses TRBV30 and TRBJ2-7, with D hard to call. Germline V gene data show CDR1 as GTSNPN and CDR2 as SVGIG (reference sequence). This CDR3 has 12 amino acids. Trimming took off 2 bases at V and 3 bases at J, with 8 bases between the two ends. The CDR3 spells CAWSPQGYEQYF. For the CDR3, the DNA is TGTGCCTGGAGTCCCCAAGGCTACGAGCAGTACTTC.

This chain connects TRBV7-9 to TRBJ2-1; TRBD2 aligns across 9 bases. The germline gives CDR1 SEHNR, CDR2 FQNEAQ (reference sequence). V dropped 11 bases and J dropped 2; count of bases not matched to a gene: 7. CDR3 size: 14 residues. CDR3 region: CASGVAGAYNEQFF. CDR3 DNA: TGTGCCTCGGGGGTAGCGGGAGCCTACAATGAGCAGTTCTTC.

This chain links TRBV30 with TRBJ1-3; TRBD1 aligns across 7 bases. The germline CDR1 and CDR2 sequences are GTSNPN and SVGIG (reference sequence). Trimming cost V 4 bases and J 5 bases; bases outside gene matches: 5. The CDR3 has 13 residues. CDR3 sequence reads: CAWTATGRNTIYF. CDR3 in DNA: TGTGCCTGGACGGCGACAGGGCGAAACACCATATATTTT.

This clone was seen once. This chain uses TRBV27 with TRBJ1-2; a possible D gene is TRBD1 (5 bases). The CDR3 has 14 residues. The V and J ends lost 4 bases and 1 base respectively, with 10 bases between them. Per germline, CDR1 MNHEY and CDR2 SMNVEV (reference sequence). CDR3: CASSWGVGNYGYTF. The CDR3 region has the DNA TGTGCCAGCAGTTGGGGGGTGGGTAACTATGGCTACACCTTC.

V and J are TRBV7-3 and TRBJ2-2; D might be TRBD1 (5 bases). The V gene lost 6 bases and the J gene lost 4 bases, with 9 bases spanning the gap. The CDR3 totals 13 residues. CDR1 and CDR2 from the germline V gene are SGHTA and FQGTGA. The CDR3 coding sequence is TGTGCCAGCAGGGTAGGGGTCACCGGGGAGCTGTTTTTT. It is translated as CASRVGVTGELFF.

The chain employs TRBV24-1 and TRBJ1-2; D gene unclear. The ends were cut back, 2 bases at V and 3 bases at J, with 9 bases in the middle. Germline values: CDR1 KGHDR, CDR2 SFDVKD. The CDR3 covers 14 residues. CDR3 nucleotides: TGTGCCACCAGTGATTACAAGCTGCACTATGGCTACACCTTC. It specifies CATSDYKLHYGYTF.

This chain connects TRBV6-5 to TRBJ1-1; TRBD1 matches at 8 bases. The CDR3 extends over 15 amino acids. Germline loops: CDR1 MNHEY, CDR2 SVGAGI. V gave up 4 bases and J gave up 4 bases; unmatched junction bases: 8. Here the CDR3 reads CASSWGTGRATEAFF. The CDR3 DNA is TGTGCCAGCAGTTGGGGGACAGGCCGGGCCACTGAAGCTTTCTTT.

The chain uses TRBV10-3 and TRBJ2-1; TRBD2 matches at 10 bases. V trimming: 0 bases; J trimming: 6 bases; junction bases outside the gene matches: 5. The CDR3 spans 16 residues. Germline values: CDR1 ENHRY, CDR2 SYGVKD. This chain's CDR3 is CAISESTSGRANEQFF. DNA of the CDR3: TGTGCCATCAGTGAGTCGACAAGCGGGAGGGCCAATGAGCAGTTCTTC.

The J gene is TRBJ2-5, the V gene TRBV7-3; the match to TRBD2 covers 7 bases. Germline assignment: CDR1 SGHTA and CDR2 FQGTGA. This CDR3 region has 18 residues. The V segment lost 5 bases and the J segment 4 bases; nucleotides outside the gene matches: 19. The DNA of the CDR3 is TGTGCCAGCAGCGCTGGCCCCCTGCTTCCGGGACTACCAGAGACCCAGTACTTC. Amino acids: CASSAGPLLPGLPETQYF.

V gene TRBV18 combines with J gene TRBJ1-1; 7 bases match TRBD1. The CDR3 is made up of 18 amino acids. In germline, CDR1 is KGHSH, CDR2 LQKENI. The ends lost 3 bases at V and 2 bases at J; junction bases unmatched: 15. The CDR3 sequence: CASSPSRTGRRDNTEAFF. CDR3 DNA: TGTGCCAGCTCACCTAGCCGGACAGGCCGCCGGGATAACACTGAAGCTTTCTTT.

V gene TRBV2 combines with J gene TRBJ2-4; TRBD2 matches at 8 bases. V shed 5 bases, J shed 9 bases, and the junction held 9 bases outside the gene matches. Per the germline V gene, CDR1 is SNHLY and CDR2 is FYNNEI. The CDR3 loop spans 14 amino acids. CDR3 coding DNA: TGTGCCAGCAGTCGGGGACGGGGGGGAGGCATTCAGTACTTC. It yields the protein CASSRGRGGGIQYF.

The chain has TRBV10-2 and TRBJ1-2; weak D call: TRBD1 (5 bases). V was shortened by 2 bases and J by 8 bases, with 12 bases between the two germline ends. Germline loops: CDR1 WSHSY, CDR2 SAAADI. The length of the CDR3 is 13 residues. CDR3 sequence: CASSETRASGYTF. In DNA, the CDR3 is TGCGCCAGCAGTGAGACCAGGGCGTCCGGCTACACCTTC.

This clone came up a few times. The chain couples TRBV29-1 to TRBJ2-1; a weak D match, TRBD1 (5 bases). The germline CDR1 and CDR2 sequences are SQVTM and ANQGSEA. This CDR3 is built from 18 residues. Trimming pared 2 bases from V and 0 bases from J, leaving 20 bases between. The CDR3 nucleotides are TGCAGCGTTGAAAAGAGCACAGGCTCCCTGAGCTCCTACAATGAGCAGTTCTTC. Translating gives CSVEKSTGSLSSYNEQFF.

The chain employs TRBV12-3 or TRBV12-4 and TRBJ1-5; D gene uncertain. The CDR3 contains 11 residues. Trimming stripped 8 bases from V and 5 bases from J, with 7 bases between. The CDR3 region has the DNA TGTGCCAGCTCAATCGATCAGCCCCAGCATTTT. It specifies CASSIDQPQHF.

The chain carries TRBV7-8 and TRBJ2-1; D possibly corresponds to TRBD1 (6 bases). V lost 5 bases, J lost 2 bases, and 19 bases lay in between. The CDR3 consists of 17 residues. Germline V gene data show CDR1 as SGHVS and CDR2 as FQNEAQ. The DNA for the CDR3 is TGTGCCAGCAGCGCAGGCTGGGGGCCTTATACCTACAATGAGCAGTTCTTC. It yields the protein CASSAGWGPYTYNEQFF.

CDR3 in amino acids: CASGLAGTGVHEQYF. In DNA, the CDR3 is TGTGCTAGTGGCCTTGCCGGGACAGGGGTCCACGAGCAGTACTTC. The chain uses TRBV12-5 and TRBJ2-7; 10 bases fit TRBD1. CDR3 length: 15 amino acids. The V gene end was trimmed by 6 bases and the J gene end by 5 bases; junction bases not matched to a gene: 10. From germline, CDR1 is LGHNT and CDR2 FRNRAP. Using reference TRBV12-5 and TRBJ2-7 for the parts outside the CDR3, the full variable domain is DARVTQTPRHKVTEMGQEVTMRCQPILGHNTVFWYRQTMMQGLELLAYFRNRAPLDDSGMPKDRFSAEMPDATLATLKIQPSEPRDSAVYFCASGLAGTGVHEQYFGPGTRLTVT.

The J gene is TRBJ2-7, the V gene TRBV5-6, with 10 bases lining up with TRBD2. This CDR3 has 15 amino acids. With V trimmed by 4 bases and J by 2 bases, 6 bases remained unmatched. Germline CDR1 and CDR2: SGHDT and YYEEEE. The CDR3 loop reads CASSELAGETYEQYF. The CDR3 nucleotides are TGTGCCAGCAGCGAGCTAGCGGGAGAGACCTACGAGCAGTACTTC.

The genes are TRBV14 and TRBJ1-4; D ambiguous. Trimming shortened V by 1 base and J by 4 bases, and 13 bases separated the two germline ends. CDR3 length equals 16 residues. Germline V gene data show CDR1 as SGHDN and CDR2 as FVKESK. CDR3: CASSQGKRQYNEKLFF. The CDR3 region has the DNA TGTGCCAGCAGCCAAGGGAAACGGCAGTATAATGAAAAACTGTTTTTT. Drawing the rest from reference TRBV14 and TRBJ1-4, the complete variable domain is EAGVTQFPSHSVIEKGQTVTLRCDPISGHDNLYWYRRVMGKEIKFLLHFVKESKQDESGMPNNRFLAERTGGTYSTLKVQPAELEDSGVYFCASSQGKRQYNEKLFFGSGTQLSVL.

The rearrangement joins TRBV7-6 to TRBJ2-7; D may correspond to TRBD1 or TRBD2 (5 bases each). The germline V gene has CDR1 SGHVS and CDR2 FNYEAQ. This CDR3 has 16 residues. V lost 5 bases to trimming and J lost 0 bases, with 17 bases between them. DNA of the CDR3: TGTGCCAGCAGCCAAGGGACCTTTGCCGTCTCCTACGAGCAGTACTTC. Protein: CASSQGTFAVSYEQYF.

The chain uses TRBV12-3 or TRBV12-4 and TRBJ2-2; D call uncertain. This CDR3 has 13 amino acids. The V end lost 6 bases, the J end lost 5 bases, and 10 bases lay between the germline ends. DNA of the CDR3: TGTGCCAGCAGCCCCAGCTGGACCGGGGAGCTGTTTTTT. Residues: CASSPSWTGELFF.

This clone is a singleton in its sample. The CDR3 DNA sequence: TGTGCCAGCAGCGTAGAGGTTAAGACTGAAGCTTTCTTT. Protein: CASSVEVKTEAFF. V is TRBV9 and J is TRBJ1-1, with D unclear. CDR3 length: 13 amino acids. Germline V CDR1 and CDR2: SGDLS, YYNGEE. V lost 0 bases and J 5 bases, leaving 8 bases between the germline ends.

The chain uses TRBV6-5 and TRBJ1-5, with a weak D call TRBD1 (5 bases). This CDR3 comprises 15 residues. Germline lookup yields CDR1 MNHEY and CDR2 SVGAGI. The germline V and J ends were trimmed by 6 bases and 5 bases, with 17 bases remaining between them. This CDR3 reads CASRPSGGWDQPQHF. As DNA, the CDR3 is TGTGCCAGCAGACCTTCCGGGGGTTGGGATCAGCCCCAGCATTTT.

This clone came up once. The CDR3 DNA sequence: TGCGCCACCAGACTGAACGGGAATGAGCAGTTCTTC. This codes for CATRLNGNEQFF. J is TRBJ2-1 and V is TRBV5-1; D uncertain. CDR1 SGHRS and CDR2 YFSETQ come from the germline V gene. There are 12 residues in the CDR3. V lost 9 bases to trimming and J lost 7 bases, with 14 bases between them.

The chain combines TRBV7-9 with TRBJ2-5; D remains ambiguous. This CDR3 has 13 residues. Per the germline V gene, CDR1 is SEHNR and CDR2 is FQNEAQ (reference sequence). The germline V and J ends were trimmed by 7 bases and 5 bases, with 14 bases remaining between them. The CDR3 region is CASNFGVGETQYF. CDR3 sequence (DNA): TGTGCCAGCAATTTCGGAGTTGGGGAGACCCAGTACTTC.